The table lists the clone carrying this TCR beta chain with many counts. This sample was included in a study of kidney transplant recipient with SARS-CoV-2 infection. CDR1 and CDR2 (germline): SGHRS, YFSETQ. The CDR3 contains 14 residues. The V end lost 1 base, the J end lost 2 bases, and 9 bases lay between the germline ends. TCRdb used MiXCR to reprocess the reads, holding one entry per CDR3 protein. This sample has some 220,000 distinct CDR3 sequences, with more than 25% found just once. This specimen was a blood sample, taken at baseline and on approximately day 120 from a kidney transplant recipient. The TCR sequence derives from a young adult male patient who had COVID-19 and was a kidney transplant recipient. Among the T cells, some may be from the graft donor. V usage is TRBV5-1 and J usage is TRBJ1-2; TRBD1 is a possible D gene (5 bases). The CDR3 DNA follows: TGCGCCAGCAGCTTGAGGGGCTTAAACTATGGCTACACCTTC. Translation: CASSLRGLNYGYTF.